This TCR beta chain emerged from a study of shared clonotypes between healthy human individuals. CDR3 length: 16 residues. The germline V and J ends were trimmed by 3 bases and 7 bases, with 18 bases remaining between them. The germline V gene has CDR1 SGHTA and CDR2 FQGTGA. Produced via immunoSEQ multiplex PCR; TCRdb's table is partial and in-frame only. The sample has some 530,000 clones; almost 80% are singletons. Extraction of genomic DNA in unsorted samples used approximately 96 million PBMCs. The chain links TRBV7-3 to TRBJ2-2; D is perhaps TRBD2 (6 bases). The specimen was PBMCs. The sequence derives from a woman aged 35 to 49 in good health. Some clones in this sample may be carry-over from other donors' samples. The CDR3, as DNA: TGTGCCAGCAGCTTCCTGGGGGGAACTAACGGCGGGGAGCTGTTTTTT. As protein: CASSFLGGTNGGELFF.